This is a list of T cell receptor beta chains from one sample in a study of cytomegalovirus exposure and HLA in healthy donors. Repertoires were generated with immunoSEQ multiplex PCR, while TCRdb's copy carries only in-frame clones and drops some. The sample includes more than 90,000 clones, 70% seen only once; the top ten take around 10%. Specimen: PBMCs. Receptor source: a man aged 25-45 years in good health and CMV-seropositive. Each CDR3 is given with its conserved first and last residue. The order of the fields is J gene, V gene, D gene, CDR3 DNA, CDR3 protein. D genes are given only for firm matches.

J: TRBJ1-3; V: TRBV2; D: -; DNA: TGTGCCAGCAGTTCCCGTACAGGGCTTGGAAACACCATATATTTT; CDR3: CASSSRTGLGNTIYF